This T cell receptor beta chain was documented in a study of post-analysis software for immune sequencing data (dated by TCRdb to between 2014 and 2016). For the wider study: Disease courses on record covered relapsing-remitting, secondary progressive and progressive-relapsing multiple sclerosis, though some patients had no subtype annotation. The multiple sclerosis patient repertoires were compared with ten to eleven previously published healthy control repertoires from donors aged about 6 to 26 years. A subset of samples was prepared in parallel using single-end sample barcoding, then pooled and co-amplified after Illumina adapter ligation.

To demonstrate the VDJtools post-analysis software, the study profiled TCR beta repertoires from the peripheral blood of 10 to 15 young patients with multiple sclerosis. The multiple sclerosis patients were children and adolescents ranging in age from roughly 6 to 15 years. The library relied on PCR. These reads were obtained on an Illumina HiSeq 2500. Unique molecular identifiers were incorporated into TCR beta cDNA libraries to reduce PCR and sequencing biases. Some 500,000 cDNA molecules were obtained for every 1 to 10 million input T cells, so each molecule roughly corresponded to one T cell. The patient libraries were prepared and sequenced with the same protocol used for the earlier healthy control dataset. Within a given batch, samples were prepared together, multiplexed and sequenced on the same HiSeq lane. The authors' analysis ran thus. MIGEC was used to process the raw barcoded reads, and molecular identifier groups with only a single read were discarded before consensus assembly and CDR3 extraction. VDJtools was used for post-analysis of the clonotype tables, with diversity normalized by down-sampling every dataset to the smallest sample size. To correct batch-related cross-sample contamination, repertoire overlap clustering matched CDR3 amino acid sequences but not nucleotide sequences. In TCRdb, the public reads were trimmed at Q25 with fastp and aligned with MiXCR, with productive beta chains retained. When rows share a CDR3 protein, they turn into one entry using the most common DNA and genes. What appears here as the V and J calls and clone size reflects TCRdb's work, not the paper's. The sample yields 180,000 or so distinct CDR3 sequences; 29% were counted once. About 3.7% of the sample lies in the top ten.

What the authors observed across the whole study: Multiple sclerosis patients had significantly lower normalized Chao1 diversity than controls, a result that suggests substantial peripheral T-cell clonal expansion. The control group was slightly older than the multiple sclerosis patient group. Patients showed significantly higher frequencies than controls for five TRBV segments, among them TRBV5-6, TRBV5-1 and TRBV20-1. Direct clustering with F measure showed strong co-clustering of samples prepared in the same batch, prompting a batch-effect correction.

Relative to germline, V is 7 bases shorter and J is 3 bases shorter, with 23 bases between their ends. According to the germline V gene (reference sequence), CDR1 reads MNHNY and CDR2 reads SVGAGI. The CDR3 covers 17 residues, taking in both the cysteine and the phenylalanine. The sequence is cut down to CDR3 DNA, 51 bases in frame from base 1. This clonotype was seen a handful of times. Its antigen target is currently unknown. No clone much larger than this one lies a single base away; base qualities are absent. The chain joins TRBV6-6 to TRBJ2-3; TRBD2 is a weak D gene call, 6 bases matching. The material sequenced was blood. The clonotype was recovered from a girl younger than 18 with multiple sclerosis. The sequenced DNA: TGTGCCAGCACTTTGCGGGGACGGGGAGTGGGTACAGATACGCAGTATTTT. Its protein product is CASTLRGRGVGTDTQYF.